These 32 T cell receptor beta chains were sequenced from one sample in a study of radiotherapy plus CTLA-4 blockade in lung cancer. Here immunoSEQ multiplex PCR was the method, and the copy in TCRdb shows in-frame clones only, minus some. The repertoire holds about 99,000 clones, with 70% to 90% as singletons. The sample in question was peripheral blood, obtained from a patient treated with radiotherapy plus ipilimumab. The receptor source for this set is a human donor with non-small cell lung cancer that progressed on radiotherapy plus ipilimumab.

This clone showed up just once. The CDR3 bases are TGTGCCAGCAGCTTAGGACGACTAGTATACAATGAGCAGTTCTTC. The encoded protein is CASSLGRLVYNEQFF. This rearrangement joins TRBV7-9 to TRBJ2-1; maybe TRBD2 (6 bases). Germline V lookup: CDR1 SEHNR, CDR2 FQNEAQ (reference sequence). The CDR3 is 15 amino acids. Trimming removed 1 base from V and 4 bases from J, with 11 bases in between.

The CDR3 nucleotides read TGTGCCAGCAGTGAAGGTAATTCCTACGAGCAGTACTTC. It translates to CASSEGNSYEQYF. V gene TRBV6-1 combines with J gene TRBJ2-7, with no clear D. Germline V gene sequence: CDR1 MNHNS, CDR2 SASEGT. This CDR3 has 13 residues. The germline V and J ends were trimmed by 1 base and 1 base, with 5 bases remaining between them.

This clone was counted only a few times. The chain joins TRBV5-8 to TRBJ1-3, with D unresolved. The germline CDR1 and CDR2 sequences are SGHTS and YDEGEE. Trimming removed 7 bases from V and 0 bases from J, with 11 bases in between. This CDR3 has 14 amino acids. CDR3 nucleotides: TGTGCCAGCCGCGATAAGTTCTCTGGAAACACCATATATTTT. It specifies CASRDKFSGNTIYF. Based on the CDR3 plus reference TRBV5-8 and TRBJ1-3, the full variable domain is EAGVTQSPTHLIKTRGQQATLRCSPISGHTSVYWYQQALGLGLQFLLWYDEGEERNRGNFPPRFSGRQFPNYSSELNVNALELEDSALYLCASRDKFSGNTIYFGEGSWLTVV.

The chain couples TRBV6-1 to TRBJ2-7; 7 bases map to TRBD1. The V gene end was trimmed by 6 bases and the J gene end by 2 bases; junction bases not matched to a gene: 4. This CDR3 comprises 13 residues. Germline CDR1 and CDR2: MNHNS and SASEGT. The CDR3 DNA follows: TGTGCCAGCAGGAGACAGGGCGCCTACGAGCAGTACTTC. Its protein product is CASRRQGAYEQYF.

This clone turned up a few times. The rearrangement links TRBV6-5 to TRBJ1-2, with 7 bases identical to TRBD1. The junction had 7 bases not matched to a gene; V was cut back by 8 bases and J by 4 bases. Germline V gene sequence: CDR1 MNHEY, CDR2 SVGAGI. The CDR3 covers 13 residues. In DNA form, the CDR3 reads TGTGCCAGCGGCGGGGACAGTGGCTATGGCTACACCTTC. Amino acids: CASGGDSGYGYTF.

CDR3 nucleotides: TGTGCCAGCAGCTTGGAGGCGGGAAGAAACTACGAGCAGTACTTC. It yields the protein CASSLEAGRNYEQYF. The rearrangement joins TRBV5-4 to TRBJ2-7; tentative D call: TRBD2 (6 bases). The CDR3 contains 15 residues. Trimming shortened V by 0 bases and J by 3 bases, and 13 bases separated the two germline ends. Germline CDR1 reads SGHNT; CDR2 reads YYREEE (reference sequence).

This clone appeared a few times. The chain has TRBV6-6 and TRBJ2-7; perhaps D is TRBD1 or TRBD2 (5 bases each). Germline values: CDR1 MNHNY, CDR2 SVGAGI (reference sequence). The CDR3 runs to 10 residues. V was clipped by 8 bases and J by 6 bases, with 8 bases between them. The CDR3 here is CASGTGEQYF. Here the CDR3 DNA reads TGTGCCAGCGGGACCGGCGAGCAGTACTTC.

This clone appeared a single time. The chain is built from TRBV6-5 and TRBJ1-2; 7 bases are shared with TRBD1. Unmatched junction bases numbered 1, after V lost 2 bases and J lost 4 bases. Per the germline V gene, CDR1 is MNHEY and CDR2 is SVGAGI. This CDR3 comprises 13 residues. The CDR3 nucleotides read TGTGCCAGCAGTTACCGGACAGGCTATGGCTACACCTTC. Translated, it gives CASSYRTGYGYTF.

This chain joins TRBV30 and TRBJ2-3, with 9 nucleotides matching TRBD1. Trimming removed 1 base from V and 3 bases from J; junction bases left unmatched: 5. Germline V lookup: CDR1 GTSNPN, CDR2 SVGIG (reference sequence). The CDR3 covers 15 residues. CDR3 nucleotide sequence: TGTGCCTGGAGTGACGGGACAGGGCTAACAGATACGCAGTATTTT. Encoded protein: CAWSDGTGLTDTQYF.

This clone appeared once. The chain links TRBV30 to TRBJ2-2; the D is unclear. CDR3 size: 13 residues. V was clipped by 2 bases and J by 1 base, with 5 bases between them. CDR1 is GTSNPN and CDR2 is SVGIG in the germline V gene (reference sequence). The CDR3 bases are TGTGCCTGGAGTCGTCAGAACACCGGGGAGCTGTTTTTT. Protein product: CAWSRQNTGELFF.

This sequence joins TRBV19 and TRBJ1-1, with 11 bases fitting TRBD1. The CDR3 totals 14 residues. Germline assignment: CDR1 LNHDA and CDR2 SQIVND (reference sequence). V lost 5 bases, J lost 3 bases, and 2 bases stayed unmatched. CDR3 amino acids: CASSRDRGDTEAFF. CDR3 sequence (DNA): TGTGCCAGTAGTCGGGACAGGGGGGACACTGAAGCTTTCTTT.

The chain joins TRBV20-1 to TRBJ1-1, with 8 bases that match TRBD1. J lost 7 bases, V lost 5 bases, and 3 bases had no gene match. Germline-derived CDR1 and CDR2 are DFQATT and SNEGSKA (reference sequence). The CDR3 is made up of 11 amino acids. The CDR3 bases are TGCAGTGCTCGGGACAGGAGTGAAGCTTTCTTT. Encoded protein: CSARDRSEAFF.

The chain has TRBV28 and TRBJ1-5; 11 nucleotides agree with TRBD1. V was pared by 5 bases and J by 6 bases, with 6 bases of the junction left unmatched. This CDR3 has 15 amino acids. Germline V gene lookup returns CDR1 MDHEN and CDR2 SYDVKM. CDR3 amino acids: CASSLGQGASQPQHF. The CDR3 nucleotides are TGTGCCAGCAGTCTAGGACAGGGGGCATCTCAGCCCCAGCATTTT.

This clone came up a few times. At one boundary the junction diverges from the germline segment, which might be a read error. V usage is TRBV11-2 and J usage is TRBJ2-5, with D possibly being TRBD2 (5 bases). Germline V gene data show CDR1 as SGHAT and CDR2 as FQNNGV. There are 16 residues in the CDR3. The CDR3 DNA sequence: TGTGCCAGCAGCTTGGGATTGAGGGAACTACAAGAGATCCAGTACTTC. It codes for CASSLGLRELQEIQYF. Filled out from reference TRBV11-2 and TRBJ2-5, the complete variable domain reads EAGVAQSPRYKIIEKRQSVAFWCNPISGHATLYWYQQILGQGPKLLIQFQNNGVVDDSQLPKDRFSAERLKGVDSTLKIQPAKLEDSAVYLCASSLGLRELQEIQYFGPGTRLLVL.

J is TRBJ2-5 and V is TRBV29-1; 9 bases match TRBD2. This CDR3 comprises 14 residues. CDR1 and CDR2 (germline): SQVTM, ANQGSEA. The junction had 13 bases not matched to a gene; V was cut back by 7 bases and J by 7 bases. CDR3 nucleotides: TGCAGCGCCTCCCTTAGCGGGAGTATGGGGACCCAGTACTTC. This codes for CSASLSGSMGTQYF.

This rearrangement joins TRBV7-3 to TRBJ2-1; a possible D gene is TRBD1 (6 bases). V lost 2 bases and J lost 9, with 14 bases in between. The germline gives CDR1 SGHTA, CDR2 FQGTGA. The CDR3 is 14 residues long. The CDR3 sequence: CASSLGGQSVEQFF. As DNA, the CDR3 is TGTGCCAGCAGCTTAGGGGGCCAGTCAGTTGAGCAGTTCTTC. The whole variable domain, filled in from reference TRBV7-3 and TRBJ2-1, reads GAGVSQTPSNKVTEKGKYVELRCDPISGHTALYWYRQSLGQGPEFLIYFQGTGAADDSGLPNDRFFAVRPEGSVSTLKIQRTERGDSAVYLCASSLGGQSVEQFFGPGTRLTVL.

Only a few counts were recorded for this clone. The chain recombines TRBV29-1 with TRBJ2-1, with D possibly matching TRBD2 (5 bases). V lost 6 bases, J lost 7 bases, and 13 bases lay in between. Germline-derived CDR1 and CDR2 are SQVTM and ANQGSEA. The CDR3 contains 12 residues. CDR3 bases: TGCAGCGTGACTAAGACGGGAAATGAGCAGTTCTTC. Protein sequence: CSVTKTGNEQFF.

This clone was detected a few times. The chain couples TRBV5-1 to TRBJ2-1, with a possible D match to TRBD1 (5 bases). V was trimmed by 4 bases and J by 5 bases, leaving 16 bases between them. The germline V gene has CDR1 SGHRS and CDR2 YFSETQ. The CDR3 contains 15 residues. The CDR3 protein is CASSVGPNRNNEQFF. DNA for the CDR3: TGCGCCAGCAGCGTGGGCCCTAACAGGAACAATGAGCAGTTCTTC. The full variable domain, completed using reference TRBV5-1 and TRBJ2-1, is KAGVTQTPRYLIKTRGQQVTLSCSPISGHRSVSWYQQTPGQGLQFLFEYFSETQRNKGNFPGRFSGRQFSNSRSEMNVSTLELGDSALYLCASSVGPNRNNEQFFGPGTRLTVL.

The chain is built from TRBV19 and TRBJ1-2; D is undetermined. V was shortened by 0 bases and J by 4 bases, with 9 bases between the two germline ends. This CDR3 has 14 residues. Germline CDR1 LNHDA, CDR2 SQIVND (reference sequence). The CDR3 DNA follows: TGTGCCAGTAGTATAGAAGGCCGCCGCTATGGCTACACCTTC. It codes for CASSIEGRRYGYTF. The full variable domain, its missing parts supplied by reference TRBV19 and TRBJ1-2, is DGGITQSPKYLFRKEGQNVTLSCEQNLNHDAMYWYRQDPGQGLRLIYYSQIVNDFQKGDIAEGYSVSREKKESFPLTVTSAQKNPTAFYLCASSIEGRRYGYTFGSGTRLTVV.

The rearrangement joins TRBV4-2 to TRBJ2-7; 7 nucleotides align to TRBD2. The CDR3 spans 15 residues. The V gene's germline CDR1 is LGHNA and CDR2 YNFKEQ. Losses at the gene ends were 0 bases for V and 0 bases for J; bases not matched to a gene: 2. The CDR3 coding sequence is TGTGCCAGCAGCCAAGACTCTAGCGGCTCCTACGAGCAGTACTTC. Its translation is CASSQDSSGSYEQYF.

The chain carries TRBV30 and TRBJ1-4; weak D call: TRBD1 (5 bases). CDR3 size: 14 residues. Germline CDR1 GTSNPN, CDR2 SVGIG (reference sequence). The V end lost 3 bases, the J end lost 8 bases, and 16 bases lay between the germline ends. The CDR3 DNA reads TGTGCCTGGAGAGGGGCAGGGCTTGGCGAAAAACTGTTTTTT. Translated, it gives CAWRGAGLGEKLFF.

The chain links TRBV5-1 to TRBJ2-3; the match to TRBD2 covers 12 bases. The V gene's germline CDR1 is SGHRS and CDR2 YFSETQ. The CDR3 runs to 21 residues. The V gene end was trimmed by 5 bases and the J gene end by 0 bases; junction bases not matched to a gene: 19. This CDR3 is CASRPFTPWGLAGRSTDTQYF. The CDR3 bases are TGCGCCAGCAGACCCTTCACCCCATGGGGACTAGCGGGCCGAAGCACAGATACGCAGTATTTT. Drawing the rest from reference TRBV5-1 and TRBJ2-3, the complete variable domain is KAGVTQTPRYLIKTRGQQVTLSCSPISGHRSVSWYQQTPGQGLQFLFEYFSETQRNKGNFPGRFSGRQFSNSRSEMNVSTLELGDSALYLCASRPFTPWGLAGRSTDTQYFGPGTRLTVL.

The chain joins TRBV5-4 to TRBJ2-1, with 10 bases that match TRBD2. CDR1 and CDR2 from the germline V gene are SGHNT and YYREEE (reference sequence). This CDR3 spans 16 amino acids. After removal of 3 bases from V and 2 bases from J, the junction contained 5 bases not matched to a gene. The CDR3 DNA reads TGTGCCAGCAGCTCCCCCGGGACTAGCGCCTACAATGAGCAGTTCTTC. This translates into CASSSPGTSAYNEQFF.

CDR3 in DNA: TGTGCCAGCAGCTTAGGACTAGCGGGATCTAGCACAGATACGCAGTATTTT. Translated: CASSLGLAGSSTDTQYF. The chain has TRBV5-5 and TRBJ2-3; TRBD2 agrees at 12 bases. The CDR3 totals 17 residues. From germline, CDR1 is SGHKS and CDR2 YYEKEE (reference sequence). Trimming took 2 bases from V and 0 from J; bases not matched to a gene: 4.

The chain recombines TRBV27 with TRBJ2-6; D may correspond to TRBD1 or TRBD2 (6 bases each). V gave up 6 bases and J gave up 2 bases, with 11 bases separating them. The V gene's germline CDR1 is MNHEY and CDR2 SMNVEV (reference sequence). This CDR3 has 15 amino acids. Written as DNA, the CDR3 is TGTGCCAGCAGCGGAAGGGGGGCTGGGGCCAACGTCCTGACTTTC. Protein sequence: CASSGRGAGANVLTF.

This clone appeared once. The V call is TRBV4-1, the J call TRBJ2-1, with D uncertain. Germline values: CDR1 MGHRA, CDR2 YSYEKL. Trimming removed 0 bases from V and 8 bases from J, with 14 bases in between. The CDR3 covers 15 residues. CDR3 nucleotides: TGCGCCAGCAGCCAAGACCCCCTGGGGAAGGATGAGCAGTTCTTC. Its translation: CASSQDPLGKDEQFF.

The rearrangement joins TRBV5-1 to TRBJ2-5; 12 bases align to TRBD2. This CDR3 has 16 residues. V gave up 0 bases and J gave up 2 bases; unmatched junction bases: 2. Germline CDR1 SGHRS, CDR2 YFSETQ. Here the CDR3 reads CASSLGLAGVQETQYF. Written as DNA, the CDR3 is TGCGCCAGCAGCTTGGGACTAGCGGGGGTACAAGAGACCCAGTACTTC.

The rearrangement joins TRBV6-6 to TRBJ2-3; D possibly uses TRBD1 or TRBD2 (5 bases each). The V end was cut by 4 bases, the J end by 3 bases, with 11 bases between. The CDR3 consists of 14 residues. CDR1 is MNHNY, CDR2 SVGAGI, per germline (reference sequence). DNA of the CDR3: TGTGCCAGCAGTTTAGAGTGGGGGACAGATACGCAGTATTTT. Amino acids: CASSLEWGTDTQYF.

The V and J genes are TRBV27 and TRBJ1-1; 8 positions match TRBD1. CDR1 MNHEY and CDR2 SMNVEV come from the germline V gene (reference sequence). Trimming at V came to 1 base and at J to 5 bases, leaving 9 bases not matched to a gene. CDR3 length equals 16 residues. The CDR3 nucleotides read TGTGCCAGCAGTTTATTTAGAGACAGGGGCTCTACTGAAGCTTTCTTT. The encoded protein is CASSLFRDRGSTEAFF.

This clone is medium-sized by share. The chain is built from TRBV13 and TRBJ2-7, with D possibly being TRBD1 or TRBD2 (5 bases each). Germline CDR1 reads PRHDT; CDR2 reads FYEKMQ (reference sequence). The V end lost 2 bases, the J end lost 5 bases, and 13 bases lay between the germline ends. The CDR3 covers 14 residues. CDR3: CASSLTGLGDEQYF. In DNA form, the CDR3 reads TGTGCCAGCAGCTTAACTGGGCTGGGGGACGAGCAGTACTTC.

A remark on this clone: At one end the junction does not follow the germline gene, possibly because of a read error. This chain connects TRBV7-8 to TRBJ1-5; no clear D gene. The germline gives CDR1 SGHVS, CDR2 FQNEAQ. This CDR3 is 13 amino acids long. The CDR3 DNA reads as TGTGCCGGCAGCTTAGTCTTGGGTCAGCCCCAGCATTTT. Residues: CAGSLVLGQPQHF.

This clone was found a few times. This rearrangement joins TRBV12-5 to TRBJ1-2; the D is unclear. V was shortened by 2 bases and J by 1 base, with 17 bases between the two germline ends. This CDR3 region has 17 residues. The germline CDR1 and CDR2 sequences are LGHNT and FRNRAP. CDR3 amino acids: CASGLRQILGYNYGYTF. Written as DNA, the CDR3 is TGTGCTAGTGGTTTGCGGCAGATCCTGGGATATAACTATGGCTACACCTTC.